Below, one T cell receptor (beta chain) is given with its context. This sample is drawn from a study of blood T cell repertoires in COVID-19. Study as a whole: Acute and convalescent COVID-19 samples came from the United States, Italy and Spain.

The CDR3 sequence is 14 residues long. Germline CDR1 SNHLY, CDR2 FYNNEI. V shed 6 bases and J shed 8 bases, with 17 bases lying between them. Original processing methods: For nucleated cells, counts were estimated from reference gene primer amplification. Assay used: immunoSEQ multiplex PCR; TCRdb lists only in-frame clones, some missing. V, J and clone size reflect that table, while D and trimming were determined from the DNA. The sample lists roughly 160,000 clones, about 83% occurring once. This sequence joins TRBV2 and TRBJ2-4, with a possible D match to TRBD2 (6 bases). The sequenced sample consisted of peripheral blood. The source is a woman aged 70-85 years with COVID-19, enrolled during active disease. CDR3 in DNA: TGTGCCAGCAGGGCCCCGGGGGTATGGGACATTCAGTACTTC. Its translation is CASRAPGVWDIQYF.